This passage covers 20 T cell receptor beta chains from one sample sequenced in a study of blood T cell repertoires in COVID-19. Assay used: immunoSEQ multiplex PCR; TCRdb lists only in-frame clones, some missing. The sample comprises fewer than 65,000 clones, 86% of which are singletons, and 1.3% rests with the top ten. Specimen: peripheral blood. These receptors were obtained from a man aged 60 to 75 with acute or convalescent COVID-19.

This clone was seen only once. For the CDR3, the DNA is TGTGCCAGCAGCCAACTAGGGCTAGCGGCCAACTCCTACGAGCAGTACTTC. Protein: CASSQLGLAANSYEQYF. The genes are TRBV27 and TRBJ2-7; 7 bases line up with TRBD2. The CDR3 covers 17 residues. Germline loops: CDR1 MNHEY, CDR2 SMNVEV (reference sequence). After removal of 6 bases from V and 0 bases from J, the junction contained 14 bases not matched to a gene.

The chain uses TRBV4-1 and TRBJ1-4; TRBD1 is a possible D gene (5 bases). Trimming took off 3 bases at V and 8 bases at J, with 16 bases between the two ends. Germline values: CDR1 MGHRA, CDR2 YSYEKL. This CDR3 comprises 15 residues. The CDR3, as DNA: TGCGCCAGCAGCCAGGATCAGGGAACGACCGAAAAACTGTTTTTT. As protein: CASSQDQGTTEKLFF.

This clone has only a few counts. The rearrangement links TRBV6-1 to TRBJ2-7; 10 positions match TRBD2. There are 15 residues in the CDR3. V gave up 1 base and J gave up 2 bases; unmatched junction bases: 2. Looked up from germline, CDR1 is MNHNS and CDR2 is SASEGT. CDR3 sequence reads: CASSEGSGGPYEQYF. The CDR3 region has the DNA TGTGCCAGCAGTGAAGGTAGCGGGGGGCCCTACGAGCAGTACTTC.

The sample holds one count of this clone. V usage is TRBV9 and J usage is TRBJ2-1; TRBD1 might be the D (6 bases). V was pared by 4 bases and J by 3 bases, with 14 bases between. The germline V gene has CDR1 SGDLS and CDR2 YYNGEE. This CDR3 contains 15 residues. CDR3 residues: CASSHGTTFYNEQFF. The DNA for the CDR3 is TGTGCCAGCAGCCACGGGACAACCTTCTACAATGAGCAGTTCTTC.

The chain is built from TRBV3-1 (or the pseudogene TRBV3-2) and TRBJ1-2; 7 positions match TRBD1. The V gene end was trimmed by 4 bases and the J gene end by 4 bases; junction bases not matched to a gene: 18. Germline-derived CDR1 and CDR2 are LGHDT and YNNKEL (reference sequence). The CDR3 is 18 residues long. The CDR3 DNA sequence: TGTGCCAGCAGCCGCTACACCCCCGTAGAGACAGGGTCCTATGGCTACACCTTC. Protein: CASSRYTPVETGSYGYTF.

The chain carries TRBV11-2 and TRBJ1-4; the D gene is possibly TRBD1 (6 bases). Trimming stripped 1 base from V and 5 bases from J, with 11 bases between. Per the germline V gene, CDR1 is SGHAT and CDR2 is FQNNGV. The CDR3 is made up of 15 amino acids. Here the CDR3 DNA reads TGTGCCAGCAGCTTAGCGGGGGGCGCGAATGAAAAACTGTTTTTT. Translating it yields CASSLAGGANEKLFF.

The chain couples TRBV9 to TRBJ1-1; D is unresolved. CDR3 length: 14 amino acids. Germline V gene lookup returns CDR1 SGDLS and CDR2 YYNGEE. V dropped 4 bases and J dropped 4 bases, with 14 bases sitting between them. CDR3: CASSSDGRGTEAFF. CDR3 DNA sequence: TGTGCCAGCAGCTCCGACGGGAGAGGCACTGAAGCTTTCTTT.

The V gene is TRBV6-5, the J gene TRBJ2-5; D might be TRBD2 (5 bases). Germline loops: CDR1 MNHEY, CDR2 SVGAGI. The germline V and J ends were trimmed by 0 bases and 1 base, with 9 bases remaining between them. There are 15 residues in the CDR3. CDR3 bases: TGTGCCAGCAGTTACTCGATAGCGCGCCAAGAGACCCAGTACTTC. Translated, it gives CASSYSIARQETQYF.

The V call is TRBV5-6, the J call TRBJ1-1; D is possibly TRBD1 (5 bases). Per germline, CDR1 SGHDT and CDR2 YYEEEE. CDR3 length: 15 amino acids. Between the trimmed V and J ends, which lost 2 bases and 0 bases, there was a span of 11 bases. CDR3 in DNA: TGTGCCAGCAGCTTATCCAGACAGTTGAACACTGAAGCTTTCTTT. Amino acid sequence: CASSLSRQLNTEAFF.

The chain carries TRBV6-5 and TRBJ1-5, with D uncertain. The CDR3 is 13 residues long. Trimming shortened V by 5 bases and J by 4 bases, and 9 bases separated the two germline ends. From germline, CDR1 is MNHEY and CDR2 SVGAGI. DNA of the CDR3: TGTGCCAGCAGTCTAGGGAGAAATCAGCCCCAGCATTTT. As protein: CASSLGRNQPQHF.

The chain has TRBV14 and TRBJ1-4, with D uncertain. The CDR3 length is 13 residues. V dropped 1 base and J dropped 8 bases, with 8 bases sitting between them. CDR1 is SGHDN and CDR2 is FVKESK in the germline V gene. The chain's CDR3 is CASSQGLREKLFF. The CDR3 region has the DNA TGTGCCAGCAGCCAAGGGCTGCGGGAAAAACTGTTTTTT. Drawing the rest from reference TRBV14 and TRBJ1-4, the complete variable domain is EAGVTQFPSHSVIEKGQTVTLRCDPISGHDNLYWYRRVMGKEIKFLLHFVKESKQDESGMPNNRFLAERTGGTYSTLKVQPAELEDSGVYFCASSQGLREKLFFGSGTQLSVL.

This clone came up a few times. V gene TRBV7-9 combines with J gene TRBJ1-2; 8 bases are a match to TRBD1. V gave up 2 bases and J gave up 8 bases; unmatched junction bases: 7. The germline gives CDR1 SEHNR, CDR2 FQNEAQ (reference sequence). This CDR3 spans 14 amino acids. As DNA, the CDR3 is TGTGCCAGCAGCTTACAGGGGGCTTCATTAGGCTACACCTTC. Translating gives CASSLQGASLGYTF.

J is TRBJ2-7 and V is TRBV2; D may be TRBD1 (6 bases). The germline V and J ends were trimmed by 3 bases and 7 bases, with 13 bases remaining between them. The CDR3 is made up of 13 amino acids. The germline V gene has CDR1 SNHLY and CDR2 FYNNEI. CDR3 loop: CASSDRGTGEQYF. The DNA for the CDR3 is TGTGCCAGCAGTGACAGGGGAACAGGGGAGCAGTACTTC.

The chain has TRBV4-1 and TRBJ2-7, with D possibly TRBD1 on 6 matching bases. From germline, CDR1 is MGHRA and CDR2 YSYEKL. Trimming removed 0 bases from V and 0 bases from J, with 15 bases in between. This CDR3 is built from 17 residues. CDR3 loop: CASSQDLGWTDSYEQYF. The DNA of the CDR3 is TGCGCCAGCAGCCAAGATCTGGGGTGGACAGACTCCTACGAGCAGTACTTC.

J is TRBJ2-7 and V is TRBV5-5, with 7 nucleotides matching TRBD1. The CDR3 length is 16 residues. Germline V lookup: CDR1 SGHKS, CDR2 YYEKEE (reference sequence). The V and J ends lost 1 base and 5 bases, in that order; junction bases with no gene match: 12. CDR3 region: CASSLHIAQGSNEQYF. Here the CDR3 DNA reads TGTGCCAGCAGCTTGCATATCGCACAGGGGTCCAACGAGCAGTACTTC.

The V gene is TRBV6-5, the J gene TRBJ2-7; TRBD2 matches at 9 bases. The CDR3 length is 14 residues. J gave up 1 base and V 7 bases, and 5 bases lay outside the gene matches. Germline CDR1 is MNHEY and CDR2 is SVGAGI. This CDR3 reads CASTLSGSSYEQYF. DNA of the CDR3: TGTGCCAGCACTCTTAGCGGGAGTTCCTACGAGCAGTACTTC.

The chain links TRBV11-2 to TRBJ2-3, with 10 bases matching TRBD2. This CDR3 has 16 amino acids. Germline V gene data show CDR1 as SGHAT and CDR2 as FQNNGV. Trimming removed 2 bases from V and 4 bases from J; junction bases left unmatched: 6. CDR3 coding DNA: TGTGCCAGCAGCTTAAGGTCGCTAGCGGGGGCAGATACGCAGTATTTT. Amino acids: CASSLRSLAGADTQYF.

The rearrangement links TRBV5-1 to TRBJ2-5; TRBD1 might be the D (6 bases). V was cut by 4 bases and J by 3 bases, with 28 bases left in between. This CDR3 contains 19 residues. Germline-derived CDR1 and CDR2 are SGHRS and YFSETQ. CDR3 bases: TGCGCCAGCAGCCCGGGCTGGACAGTACGAGGGTGGGGCAAAGAGACCCAGTACTTC. This encodes CASSPGWTVRGWGKETQYF.

A word on this clone: The conserved phenylalanine or tryptophan normally closing the CDR3 is absent here, so this likely arose from a read error. Because the CDR3's place on the DNA is in doubt, the DNA is left out and the CDR3 is given as listed by TCRdb. V is TRBV5-1 and J is TRBJ2-7; the D call in the table, TRBD2, was not verified against the DNA. The CDR3 is made up of 11 amino acids, end residues included. The V gene's germline CDR1 is SGHRS and CDR2 YFSETQ. CDR3 region: CASGLAGAPEA.

This chain joins TRBV12-3 or TRBV12-4 and TRBJ2-1; D unclear. The CDR3 loop spans 13 amino acids. Trimming pared 3 bases from V and 8 bases from J, leaving 11 bases between. The CDR3 protein is CASSFLLRDEQFF. The CDR3 DNA reads TGTGCCAGCAGTTTTCTCCTCCGGGATGAGCAGTTCTTC.